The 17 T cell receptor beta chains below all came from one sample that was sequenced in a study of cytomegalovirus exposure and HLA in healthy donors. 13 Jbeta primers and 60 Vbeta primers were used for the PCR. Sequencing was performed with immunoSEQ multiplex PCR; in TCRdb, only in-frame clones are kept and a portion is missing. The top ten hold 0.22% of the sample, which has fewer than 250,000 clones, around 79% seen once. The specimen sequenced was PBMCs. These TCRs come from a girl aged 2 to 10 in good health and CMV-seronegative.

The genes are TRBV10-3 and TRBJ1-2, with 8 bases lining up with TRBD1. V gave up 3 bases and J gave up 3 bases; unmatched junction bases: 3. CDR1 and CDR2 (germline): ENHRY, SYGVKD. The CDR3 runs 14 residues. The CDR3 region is CAISDRQGHYGYTF. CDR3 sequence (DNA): TGTGCCATCAGTGACCGACAGGGGCACTATGGCTACACCTTC.

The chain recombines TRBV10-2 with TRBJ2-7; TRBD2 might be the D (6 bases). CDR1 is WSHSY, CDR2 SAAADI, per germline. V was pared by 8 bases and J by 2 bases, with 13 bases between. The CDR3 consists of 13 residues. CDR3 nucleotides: TGCGCCAGCTTGTCAACTAGCCCCTACGAGCAGTACTTC. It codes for CASLSTSPYEQYF.

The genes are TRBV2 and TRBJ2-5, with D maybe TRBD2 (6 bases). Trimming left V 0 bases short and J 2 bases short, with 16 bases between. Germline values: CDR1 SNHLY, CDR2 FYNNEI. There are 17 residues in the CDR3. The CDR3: CASSEARGGSPQETQYF. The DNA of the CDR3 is TGTGCCAGCAGTGAAGCGCGGGGAGGCTCCCCTCAAGAGACCCAGTACTTC.

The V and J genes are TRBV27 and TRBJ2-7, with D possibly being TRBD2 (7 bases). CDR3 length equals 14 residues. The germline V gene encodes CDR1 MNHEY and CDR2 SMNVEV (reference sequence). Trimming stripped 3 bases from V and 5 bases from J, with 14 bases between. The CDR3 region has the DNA TGTGCCAGCAGTTTCCCGGGGGGCCGCAACGAGCAGTACTTC. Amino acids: CASSFPGGRNEQYF.

The CDR3 DNA reads TGTGCCAGCATAGACAGGGTCACCGGGGAGCTGTTTTTT. Its translation: CASIDRVTGELFF. V usage is TRBV2 and J usage is TRBJ2-2; the match to TRBD1 covers 7 bases. This CDR3 is built from 13 residues. Trimming cost V 7 bases and J 4 bases; bases outside gene matches: 3. The germline V gene encodes CDR1 SNHLY and CDR2 FYNNEI.

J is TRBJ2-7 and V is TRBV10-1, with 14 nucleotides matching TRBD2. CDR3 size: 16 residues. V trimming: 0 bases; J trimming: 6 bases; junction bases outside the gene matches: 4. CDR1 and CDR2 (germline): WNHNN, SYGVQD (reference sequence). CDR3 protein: CASSESSGLAGVEQYF. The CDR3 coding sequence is TGCGCCAGCAGTGAGTCGTCGGGACTAGCGGGAGTCGAGCAGTACTTC.

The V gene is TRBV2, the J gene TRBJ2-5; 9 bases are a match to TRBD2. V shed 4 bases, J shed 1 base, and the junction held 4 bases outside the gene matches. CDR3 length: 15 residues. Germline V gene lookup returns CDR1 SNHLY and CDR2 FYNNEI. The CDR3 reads CASSVASGAQETQYF. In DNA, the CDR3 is TGTGCCAGCAGTGTAGCTAGCGGGGCCCAAGAGACCCAGTACTTC.

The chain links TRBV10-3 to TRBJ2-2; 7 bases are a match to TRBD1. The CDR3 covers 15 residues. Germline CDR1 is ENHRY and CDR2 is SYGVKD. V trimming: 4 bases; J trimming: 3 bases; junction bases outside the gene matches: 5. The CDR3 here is CAISGQGPYTGELFF. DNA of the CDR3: TGTGCCATCAGTGGACAGGGTCCCTACACCGGGGAGCTGTTTTTT.

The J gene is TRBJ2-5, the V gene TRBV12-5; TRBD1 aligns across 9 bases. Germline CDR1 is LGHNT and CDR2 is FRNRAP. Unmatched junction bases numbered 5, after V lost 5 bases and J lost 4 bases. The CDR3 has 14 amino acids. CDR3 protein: CASGPGTGSETQYF. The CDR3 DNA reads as TGTGCTAGTGGTCCCGGGACAGGGTCAGAGACCCAGTACTTC. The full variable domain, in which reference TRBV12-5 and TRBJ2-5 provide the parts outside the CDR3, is DARVTQTPRHKVTEMGQEVTMRCQPILGHNTVFWYRQTMMQGLELLAYFRNRAPLDDSGMPKDRFSAEMPDATLATLKIQPSEPRDSAVYFCASGPGTGSETQYFGPGTRLLVL.

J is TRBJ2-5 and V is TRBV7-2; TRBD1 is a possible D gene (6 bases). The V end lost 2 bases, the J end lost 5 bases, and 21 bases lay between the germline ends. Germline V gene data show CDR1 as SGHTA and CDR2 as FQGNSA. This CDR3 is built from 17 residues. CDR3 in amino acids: CASSLRPTKGVPETQYF. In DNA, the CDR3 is TGTGCCAGCAGCTTAAGGCCAACCAAGGGGGTTCCGGAGACCCAGTACTTC. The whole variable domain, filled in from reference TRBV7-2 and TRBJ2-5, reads GAGVSQSPSNKVTEKGKDVELRCDPISGHTALYWYRQSLGQGLEFLIYFQGNSAPDKSGLPSDRFSAERTGGSVSTLTIQRTQQEDSAVYLCASSLRPTKGVPETQYFGPGTRLLVL.

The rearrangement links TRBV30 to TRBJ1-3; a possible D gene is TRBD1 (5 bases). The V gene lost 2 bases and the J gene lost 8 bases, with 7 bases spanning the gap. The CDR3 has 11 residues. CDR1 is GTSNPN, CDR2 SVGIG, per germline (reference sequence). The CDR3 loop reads CAWSQGDTIYF. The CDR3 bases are TGTGCCTGGAGTCAAGGGGACACCATATATTTT.

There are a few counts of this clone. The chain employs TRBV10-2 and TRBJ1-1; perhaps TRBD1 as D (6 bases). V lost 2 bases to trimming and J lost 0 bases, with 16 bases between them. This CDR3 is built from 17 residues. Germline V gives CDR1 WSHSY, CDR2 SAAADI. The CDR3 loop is CASSELGGGSVNTEAFF. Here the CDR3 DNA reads TGCGCCAGCAGTGAGCTGGGCGGGGGCTCGGTGAACACTGAAGCTTTCTTT.

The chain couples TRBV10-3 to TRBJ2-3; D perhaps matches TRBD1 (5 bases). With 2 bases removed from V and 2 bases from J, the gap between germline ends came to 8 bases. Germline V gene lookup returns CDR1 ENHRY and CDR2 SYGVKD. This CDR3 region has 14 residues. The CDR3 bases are TGTGCCATCAGTGAGGACAGACACACAGATACGCAGTATTTT. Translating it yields CAISEDRHTDTQYF.

The DNA for the CDR3 is TGTGCCAGCACCGCGTCTTCTGGGGCCAACGTCCTGACTTTC. Encoded protein: CASTASSGANVLTF. The rearrangement joins TRBV6-6 to TRBJ2-6, with D unresolved. CDR1 and CDR2 (germline): MNHNY, SVGAGI (reference sequence). Trimming took off 7 bases at V and 1 base at J, with 8 bases between the two ends. The CDR3 sequence is 14 residues long.

Written as DNA, the CDR3 is TGTGCCAGCAGCTTAAGCGGTTCTTTTCCTTATGGCTACACCTTC. It specifies CASSLSGSFPYGYTF. The genes are TRBV7-9 and TRBJ1-2; D is ambiguous. The CDR3 totals 15 residues. Germline V CDR1 and CDR2: SEHNR, FQNEAQ (reference sequence). V lost 2 bases and J 5 bases, leaving 15 bases between the germline ends. Complete variable domain (other parts from reference TRBV7-9 and TRBJ1-2): DTGVSQNPRHKITKRGQNVTFRCDPISEHNRLYWYRQTLGQGPEFLTYFQNEAQLEKSRLLSDRFSAERPKGSFSTLEIQRTEQGDSAMYLCASSLSGSFPYGYTFGSGTRLTVV.

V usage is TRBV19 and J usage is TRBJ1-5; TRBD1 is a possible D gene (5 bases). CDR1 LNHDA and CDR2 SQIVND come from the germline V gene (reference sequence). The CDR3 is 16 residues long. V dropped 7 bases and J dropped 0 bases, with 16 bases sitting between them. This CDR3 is CASKKGIGYSNQPQHF. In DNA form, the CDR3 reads TGTGCCAGTAAAAAGGGGATCGGCTATAGCAATCAGCCCCAGCATTTT.

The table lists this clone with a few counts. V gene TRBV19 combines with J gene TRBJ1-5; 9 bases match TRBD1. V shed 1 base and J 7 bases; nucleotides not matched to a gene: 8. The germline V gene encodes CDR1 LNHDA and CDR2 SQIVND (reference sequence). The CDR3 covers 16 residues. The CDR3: CASSIAPWDRAQPQHF. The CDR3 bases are TGTGCCAGTAGTATAGCCCCCTGGGACAGGGCCCAGCCCCAGCATTTT.